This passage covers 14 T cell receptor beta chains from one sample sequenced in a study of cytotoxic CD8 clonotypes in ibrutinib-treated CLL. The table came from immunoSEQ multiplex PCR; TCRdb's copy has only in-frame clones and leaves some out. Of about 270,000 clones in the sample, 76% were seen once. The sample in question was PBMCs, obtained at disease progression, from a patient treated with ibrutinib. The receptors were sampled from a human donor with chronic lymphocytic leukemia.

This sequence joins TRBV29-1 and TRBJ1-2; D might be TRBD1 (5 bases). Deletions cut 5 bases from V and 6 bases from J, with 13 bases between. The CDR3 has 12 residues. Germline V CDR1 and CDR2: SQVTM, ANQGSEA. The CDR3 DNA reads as TGCAGCGTTCAGGCAGGGACGGATGGCTACACCTTC. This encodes CSVQAGTDGYTF. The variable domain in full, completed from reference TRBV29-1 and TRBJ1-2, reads SAVISQKPSRDICQRGTSLTIQCQVDSQVTMMFWYRQQPGQSLTLIATANQGSEATYESGFVIDKFPISRPNLTFSTLTVSNMSPEDSSIYLCSVQAGTDGYTFGSGTRLTVV.

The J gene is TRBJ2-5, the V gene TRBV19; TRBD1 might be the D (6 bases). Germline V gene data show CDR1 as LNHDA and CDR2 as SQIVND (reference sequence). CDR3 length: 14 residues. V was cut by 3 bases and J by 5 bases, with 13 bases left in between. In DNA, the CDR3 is TGTGCCAGTAGTATTGCCGACAGGTGGGAGACCCAGTACTTC. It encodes CASSIADRWETQYF.

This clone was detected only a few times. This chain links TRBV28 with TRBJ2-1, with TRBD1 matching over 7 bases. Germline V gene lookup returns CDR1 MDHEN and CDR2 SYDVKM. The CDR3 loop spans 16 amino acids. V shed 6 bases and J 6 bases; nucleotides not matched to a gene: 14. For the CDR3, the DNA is TGTGCCAGCAGCCTATCTTTTATGGGGGACAGCAATGAGCAGTTCTTC. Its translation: CASSLSFMGDSNEQFF.

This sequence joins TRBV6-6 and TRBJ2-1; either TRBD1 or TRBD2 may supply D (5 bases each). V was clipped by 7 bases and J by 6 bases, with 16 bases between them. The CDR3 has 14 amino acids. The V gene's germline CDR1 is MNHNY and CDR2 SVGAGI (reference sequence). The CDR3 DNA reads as TGTGCCAGCATCGGTGGGACGCTCGGCAATGAGCAGTTCTTC. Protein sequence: CASIGGTLGNEQFF.

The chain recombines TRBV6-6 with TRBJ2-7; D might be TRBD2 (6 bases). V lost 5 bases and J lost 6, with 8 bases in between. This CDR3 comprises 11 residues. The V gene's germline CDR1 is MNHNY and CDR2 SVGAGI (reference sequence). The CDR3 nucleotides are TGTGCCAGCAGTGGAGGGACCGAGCAGTACTTC. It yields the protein CASSGGTEQYF.

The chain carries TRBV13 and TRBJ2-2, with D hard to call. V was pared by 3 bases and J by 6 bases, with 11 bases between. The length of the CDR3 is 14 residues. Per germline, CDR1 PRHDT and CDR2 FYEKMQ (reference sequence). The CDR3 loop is CASSFRNWPGELFF. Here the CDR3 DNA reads TGTGCCAGCAGCTTTCGAAATTGGCCCGGGGAGCTGTTTTTT.

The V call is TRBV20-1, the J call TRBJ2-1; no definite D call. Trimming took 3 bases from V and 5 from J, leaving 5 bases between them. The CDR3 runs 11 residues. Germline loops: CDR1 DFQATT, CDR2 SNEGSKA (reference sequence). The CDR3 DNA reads TGCAGTGCTAGGCCAAACAATGAGCAGTTCTTC. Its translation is CSARPNNEQFF.

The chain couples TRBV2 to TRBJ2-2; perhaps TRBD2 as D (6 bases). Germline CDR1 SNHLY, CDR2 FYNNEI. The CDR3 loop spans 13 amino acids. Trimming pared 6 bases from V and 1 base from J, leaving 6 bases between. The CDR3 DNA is TGTGCCAGCAGCGGGAGGAACACCGGGGAGCTGTTTTTT. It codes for CASSGRNTGELFF.

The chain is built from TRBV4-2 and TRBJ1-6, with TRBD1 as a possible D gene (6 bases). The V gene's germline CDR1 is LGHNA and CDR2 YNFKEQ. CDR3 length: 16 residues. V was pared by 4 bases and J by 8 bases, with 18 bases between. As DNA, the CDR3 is TGTGCCAGCAGCCCTCCCGGAGGGGGGGCTTATTCACCCCTCCACTTT. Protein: CASSPPGGGAYSPLHF.

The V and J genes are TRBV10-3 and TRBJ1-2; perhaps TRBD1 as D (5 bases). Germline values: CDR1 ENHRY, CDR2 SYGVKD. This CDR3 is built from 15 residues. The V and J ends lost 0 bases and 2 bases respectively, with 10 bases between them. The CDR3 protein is CAISESGRANYGYTF. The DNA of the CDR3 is TGTGCCATCAGTGAGTCTGGCAGGGCGAACTATGGCTACACCTTC.

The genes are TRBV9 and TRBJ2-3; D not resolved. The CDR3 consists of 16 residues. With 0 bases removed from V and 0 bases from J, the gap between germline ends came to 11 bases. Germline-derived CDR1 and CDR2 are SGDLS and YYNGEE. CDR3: CASSVEIDGSTDTQYF. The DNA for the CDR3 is TGTGCCAGCAGCGTAGAAATCGATGGGAGCACAGATACGCAGTATTTT.

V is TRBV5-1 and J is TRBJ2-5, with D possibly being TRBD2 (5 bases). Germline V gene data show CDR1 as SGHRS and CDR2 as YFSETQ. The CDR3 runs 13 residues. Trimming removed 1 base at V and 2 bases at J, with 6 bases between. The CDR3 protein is CASSLRGQETQYF. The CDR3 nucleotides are TGCGCCAGCAGCTTGCGGGGACAAGAGACCCAGTACTTC.

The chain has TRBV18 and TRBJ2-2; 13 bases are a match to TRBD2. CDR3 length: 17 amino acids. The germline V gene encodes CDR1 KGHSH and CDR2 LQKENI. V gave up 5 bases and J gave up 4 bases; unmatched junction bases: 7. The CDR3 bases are TGTGCCAGCTCAACTATAGGACTAGCGGGAGTCACCGGGGAGCTGTTTTTT. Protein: CASSTIGLAGVTGELFF.

CDR3 loop: CASSLGSTYEQYF. CDR3 DNA sequence: TGTGCCAGCAGTCTCGGGTCTACCTACGAGCAGTACTTC. V usage is TRBV6-5 and J usage is TRBJ2-7; no clear D. The V and J ends lost 5 bases and 2 bases respectively, with 10 bases between them. CDR3 size: 13 residues. Germline CDR1 reads MNHEY; CDR2 reads SVGAGI.